Listed below are T cell receptor beta chains from one sample, sequenced in a study of blood T cell repertoires in COVID-19. Measured with immunoSEQ multiplex PCR; TCRdb has only the in-frame clones, and not every one. This sample has 150,000 to 200,000 clones, with 80% to 85% found just once. Sequenced material: PBMCs or T cells enriched from blood (not recorded which). Receptors originate from a man aged 70 or older who had been exposed to COVID-19. Both conserved end residues are part of each CDR3. D genes are given only for firm matches. Part of the rows lack a size; the others show once, few, many or a class for expanded clones.

j_call: TRBJ1-5
clone_size: -
d_call: -
v_call: TRBV6-2/TRBV6-3
cdr3_nt: TGTGCCAGCAGTTACCCCCACCGCCAAGGACCGCGGGGCAATCAGCCCCAGCATTTT
cdr3_aa: CASSYPHRQGPRGNQPQHF

j_call: TRBJ2-1
clone_size: -
d_call: -
v_call: TRBV7-8
cdr3_nt: TGTGCCAGCAGCTTAGACAGTTACAATGAGCAGTTCTTC
cdr3_aa: CASSLDSYNEQFF

j_call: TRBJ2-1
clone_size: -
d_call: -
v_call: TRBV11-2
cdr3_nt: TGTGCCAGCACCCTATACAGGGCTGATCTATCTAGGTTCTTC
cdr3_aa: CASTLYRADLSRFF

j_call: TRBJ2-5
clone_size: -
d_call: TRBD2
v_call: TRBV25-1
cdr3_nt: TGTGCCAGCAGAGGGACTAGTCGAGAGACCCAGTACTTC
cdr3_aa: CASRGTSRETQYF

j_call: TRBJ1-4
clone_size: -
d_call: -
v_call: TRBV29-1
cdr3_nt: TGCAGCGTTGAATCCGGTAATGAAAAACTGTTTTTT
cdr3_aa: CSVESGNEKLFF

j_call: TRBJ2-1
clone_size: few
d_call: TRBD2
v_call: TRBV6-1
cdr3_nt: TGTGCCAGCAGTGTCGCGCTAGGGACTACCTACAATGAGCAGTTCTTC
cdr3_aa: CASSVALGTTYNEQFF

j_call: TRBJ2-7
clone_size: -
d_call: -
v_call: TRBV30
cdr3_nt: TGTGCCTGGAGTGCCAACTTCTACGAGCAGTACTTC
cdr3_aa: CAWSANFYEQYF

j_call: TRBJ1-2
clone_size: -
d_call: TRBD1
v_call: TRBV6-6
cdr3_nt: TGTGCCAGCAGTCAGGGACAGGCTAACTATGGCTACACCTTC
cdr3_aa: CASSQGQANYGYTF

j_call: TRBJ2-1
clone_size: -
d_call: TRBD2
v_call: TRBV4-2
cdr3_nt: TGTGCCAGCAGCCATATGACTAGCGGGGGGCCCTGGAGCTCCTACAATGAGCAGTTCTTC
cdr3_aa: CASSHMTSGGPWSSYNEQFF

j_call: TRBJ2-1
clone_size: once
d_call: TRBD1
v_call: TRBV5-1
cdr3_nt: TGCGCCAGCAGCTTGAGGGGACAGGGGAACAATGAGCAGTTCTTC
cdr3_aa: CASSLRGQGNNEQFF

j_call: TRBJ1-2
clone_size: -
d_call: -
v_call: TRBV29-1
cdr3_nt: TGCAGCGTTGTGAAACAAAACTATGGCTACACCTTC
cdr3_aa: CSVVKQNYGYTF

j_call: TRBJ2-5
clone_size: -
d_call: -
v_call: TRBV28
cdr3_nt: TGTGCCAGCAGTTTTGCGGGGGCAGGTAGTGAGACCCAGTACTTC
cdr3_aa: CASSFAGAGSETQYF

j_call: TRBJ1-1
clone_size: -
d_call: -
v_call: TRBV4-3
cdr3_nt: TGCGCCAGCAGCCAAGACATCGAGAGGAGGACTGAAGCTTTCTTT
cdr3_aa: CASSQDIERRTEAFF

j_call: TRBJ1-1
clone_size: -
d_call: TRBD1
v_call: TRBV5-1
cdr3_nt: TGCGCCAGCAGCTACCAGGGACAGGAGAACACTGAAGCTTTCTTT
cdr3_aa: CASSYQGQENTEAFF

j_call: TRBJ2-2
clone_size: -
d_call: TRBD2
v_call: TRBV7-3
cdr3_nt: TGTGCCAGCAGCTTAACCCTGAGGGGTAGCGGGGGAATAGACACCGGGGAGCTGTTTTTT
cdr3_aa: CASSLTLRGSGGIDTGELFF

j_call: TRBJ1-2
clone_size: -
d_call: -
v_call: TRBV15
cdr3_nt: TGTGCCACCAGCAGAGAAGGTACAGCTGACTATGGCTACACCTTC
cdr3_aa: CATSREGTADYGYTF

j_call: TRBJ2-7
clone_size: -
d_call: TRBD1
v_call: TRBV2
cdr3_nt: TGTGCCAGCAGGGGGGACAGGGCCGAGCAGTACTTC
cdr3_aa: CASRGDRAEQYF

j_call: TRBJ2-6
clone_size: once
d_call: -
v_call: TRBV4-1
cdr3_nt: TGCGCCAGCAGCCCGCGGGACAGTGAAAGGGCCAACGTCCTGACTTTC
cdr3_aa: CASSPRDSERANVLTF

j_call: TRBJ2-5
clone_size: -
d_call: TRBD2
v_call: TRBV4-3
cdr3_nt: TGCGCCAGCAGCCAAAGTTGGGGGGGGAAGGTGGAGACCCAGTACTTC
cdr3_aa: CASSQSWGGKVETQYF

j_call: TRBJ2-1
clone_size: -
d_call: TRBD2
v_call: TRBV27
cdr3_nt: TGTGCCAGCAGTTTCACTAGCGGGAGCCATGAGCAGTTCTTC
cdr3_aa: CASSFTSGSHEQFF

j_call: TRBJ1-5
clone_size: -
d_call: TRBD1
v_call: TRBV20-1
cdr3_nt: TGCAGTGCTAGTCAGGGACAGGGGGATCAGCCCCAGCATTTT
cdr3_aa: CSASQGQGDQPQHF

j_call: TRBJ2-1
clone_size: once
d_call: -
v_call: TRBV28
cdr3_nt: TGTGCCAGCACTCCACACCAAGCAGGCAATGAGCAGTTCTTC
cdr3_aa: CASTPHQAGNEQFF

j_call: TRBJ1-2
clone_size: -
d_call: TRBD1
v_call: TRBV6-5
cdr3_nt: TGTGCCAGCAGCCAAACAGGGGTCTATGGCTACACCTTC
cdr3_aa: CASSQTGVYGYTF